These T cell receptor beta chains were read from a single sample in a study of CD8+CD57+ T cells in acquired aplastic anemia. In TCRdb, the reads were re-called with MiXCR into one record per CDR3 protein. The repertoire has 150,000 to 200,000 distinct CDR3 sequences, 50% to 65% of them found once; the top ten carry roughly 46%. Sequencing was carried out using sorted CD4+, CD8+, or CD8+CD57+ T cells (not recorded which) from PBMCs. All receptors derive from a human donor with aplastic anemia. Both conserved end residues are part of each CDR3. The D gene is left open where the match is weak. Expanded clones get a size class; other rows say once, few or many, or leave the size out.

clone_size	j_call	d_call	v_call	cdr3_aa	cdr3_nt
-	TRBJ1-1	-	TRBV12-3/TRBV12-4	CASGPGGLNTEAFF	TGTGCCAGCGGCCCAGGCGGTTTGAACACTGAAGCTTTCTTT
-	TRBJ2-7	TRBD1	TRBV6-1	CATQPPGTVSEQYF	TGTGCCACGCAACCTCCCGGGACAGTCAGCGAGCAGTACTTC
-	TRBJ2-3	-	TRBV7-9	CASLGGPTDTQYF	TGTGCCAGCCTCGGAGGGCCCACAGATACGCAGTATTTT
-	TRBJ2-3	-	TRBV24-1	CATSDYTDTQYF	TGTGCCACCAGTGACTACACAGATACGCAGTATTTT
-	TRBJ1-2	-	TRBV15	CATSRNGYGYTF	TGTGCCACCAGCAGAAACGGCTATGGCTACACCTTC
few	TRBJ2-1	TRBD1	TRBV7-6	CASSPGQVNEQFF	TGTGCCAGCAGCCCTGGACAGGTCAATGAGCAGTTCTTC
-	TRBJ2-7	-	TRBV20-1	CSAEGRQGQRFYEQYF	TGCAGTGCTGAGGGGCGCCAGGGCCAGAGGTTCTACGAGCAGTACTTC
-	TRBJ2-3	TRBD2	TRBV4-1	CASSFAGGPDTQYF	TGCGCCAGCAGCTTTGCGGGGGGTCCAGATACGCAGTATTTT
-	TRBJ2-1	TRBD1	TRBV9	CASSGQGQFF	TGTGCTAGCAGCGGACAGGGACAGTTCTTC
many	TRBJ2-5	-	TRBV9	CASSPGQETQYF	TGTGCCAGCAGCCCCGGCCAAGAGACCCAGTACTTC
-	TRBJ2-7	TRBD1	TRBV29-1	CSVSSGTAPYEQYF	TGCAGCGTTTCCTCGGGGACAGCCCCCTACGAGCAGTACTTC
-	TRBJ2-1	-	TRBV10-3	CAISGLGSEQFF	TGTGCCATCAGTGGTCTGGGGAGTGAGCAGTTCTTC
-	TRBJ2-7	-	TRBV7-9	CASSFGGTNEQYF	TGTGCCAGCAGCTTTGGGGGCACGAACGAGCAGTACTTC
-	TRBJ2-1	-	TRBV10-3	CAPNIDNEQFF	TGTGCCCCAAACATAGACAATGAGCAGTTCTTC
-	TRBJ1-1	TRBD1	TRBV2	CASTRQGGIRTEAFF	TGTGCCAGCACTAGACAGGGAGGAATTAGGACTGAAGCTTTCTTT
-	TRBJ1-1	TRBD1	TRBV13	CASSVDRGTEAFF	TGTGCCAGCAGCGTGGACAGGGGCACTGAAGCTTTCTTT
-	TRBJ2-7	TRBD2	TRBV10-3	CASKNSGEGIGEQYF	TGTGCCAGCAAGAACTCGGGGGAGGGGATCGGGGAGCAGTACTTC
-	TRBJ2-7	-	TRBV2	CASSLAGPHYEQYF	TGTGCCAGCAGCTTAGCAGGACCCCACTACGAGCAGTACTTC
-	TRBJ2-5	-	TRBV7-9	CASSQVFETQYF	TGTGCCAGCAGCCAAGTTTTTGAGACCCAGTACTTC
once	TRBJ2-7	-	TRBV7-9	CASSSSIEQYF	TGTGCCAGCAGCTCATCTATCGAGCAGTACTTC